This T cell receptor beta chain appears in the sequencing data of a study of cytomegalovirus exposure and HLA in healthy donors. These donors, healthy bone marrow donors, were studied. The PCR ran on 60 Vbeta and 13 Jbeta primers. Clones were read by immunoSEQ multiplex PCR, and TCRdb kept only the in-frame ones, dropping some. The table has some 190,000 clones, roughly 77% seen once. CDR1 and CDR2 from the germline V gene are SEHNR and FQNEAQ (reference sequence). V lost 0 bases to trimming and J lost 4 bases, with 18 bases between them. The CDR3 loop spans 17 amino acids. In the case of this clone: Its antigen is not identified.

General study findings and limits: In a later analysis, several top co-occurrence clusters appeared linked to parvovirus B19, influenza, CMV and Epstein-Barr virus.

This clonotype was obtained from a woman aged 25-40 years in good health and CMV-seropositive. The V gene is TRBV7-9, the J gene TRBJ2-5, with a possible D match to TRBD2 (6 bases). The material sequenced was PBMCs. The CDR3 nucleotides are TGTGCCAGCAGCTTAGCGGGGGGTTCGGAGGGACGAGAGACCCAGTACTTC. As protein: CASSLAGGSEGRETQYF.